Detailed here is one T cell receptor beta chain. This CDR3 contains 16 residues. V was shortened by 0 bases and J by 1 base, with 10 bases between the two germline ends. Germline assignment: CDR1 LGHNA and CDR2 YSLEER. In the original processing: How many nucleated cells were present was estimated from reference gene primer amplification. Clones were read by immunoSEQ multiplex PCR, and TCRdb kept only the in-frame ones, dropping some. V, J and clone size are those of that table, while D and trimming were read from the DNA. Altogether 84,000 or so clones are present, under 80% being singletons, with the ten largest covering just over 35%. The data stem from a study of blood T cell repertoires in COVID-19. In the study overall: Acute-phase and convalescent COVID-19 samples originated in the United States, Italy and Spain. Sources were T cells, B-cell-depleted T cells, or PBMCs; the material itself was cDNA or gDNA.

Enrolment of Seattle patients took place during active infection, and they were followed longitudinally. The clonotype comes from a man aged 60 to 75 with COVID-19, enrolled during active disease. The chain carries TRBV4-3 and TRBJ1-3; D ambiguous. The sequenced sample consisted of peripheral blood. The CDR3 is CASSQDPLNSGNTIYF. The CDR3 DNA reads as TGCGCCAGCAGCCAAGATCCCCTTAATTCTGGAAACACCATATATTTT.